The 17 T cell receptor beta chains in this list originate from one sample, sequenced in a study of OX40 agonist ivuxolimab in advanced cancers. TCRdb keeps only in-frame clones here, not all; method: immunoSEQ multiplex PCR. The repertoire holds some 77,000 clones, around 90% seen once, with 2.5% to 3.5% in the top ten. The sample was CD4+ or CD8+ T cells sorted from blood, taken in a trial of the OX40 agonist ivuxolimab. The receptors shown here come from an adult with an advanced solid tumor such as melanoma, head and neck, liver or kidney cancer.

This chain joins TRBV7-8 and TRBJ2-3; tentative D call: TRBD2 (6 bases). Germline CDR1 SGHVS, CDR2 FQNEAQ. V was pared by 3 bases and J by 3 bases, with 13 bases between. The CDR3 consists of 15 residues. The CDR3 here is CASSFVWGETDTQYF. The CDR3, as DNA: TGTGCCAGCAGCTTTGTTTGGGGGGAGACAGATACGCAGTATTTT.

This chain connects TRBV15 to TRBJ2-7, with a weak D call TRBD2 (5 bases). Looked up from germline, CDR1 is LNHNV and CDR2 is YYDKDF (reference sequence). The CDR3 runs 14 residues. Trimming shortened V by 0 bases and J by 1 base, and 7 bases separated the two germline ends. CDR3 in DNA: TGTGCCACCAGCAGAGATCCGGGGTCCTACGAGCAGTACTTC. It translates to CATSRDPGSYEQYF.

The CDR3 DNA follows: TGTGCCAGCAGTGAGGGCGCTTGGGTTCAGCGAAACACCATATATTTT. Translating gives CASSEGAWVQRNTIYF. The V call is TRBV2, the J call TRBJ1-3; D call uncertain. Germline V gene data show CDR1 as SNHLY and CDR2 as FYNNEI. The CDR3 sequence is 16 residues long. V was cut by 3 bases and J by 5 bases, with 17 bases left in between.

The CDR3 bases are TGTGCCAGTAGCCCTTTAGGACAGGCGTTTGGTGAAAAACTGTTTTTT. The encoded protein is CASSPLGQAFGEKLFF. The chain combines TRBV19 with TRBJ1-4, with 7 bases fitting TRBD1. V dropped 6 bases and J dropped 7; count of bases not matched to a gene: 14. Germline assignment: CDR1 LNHDA and CDR2 SQIVND (reference sequence). CDR3 length equals 16 residues.

V is TRBV5-1 and J is TRBJ2-5, with D possibly matching TRBD2 (6 bases). The CDR3 totals 14 residues. CDR1 is SGHRS and CDR2 is YFSETQ in the germline V gene. V shed 0 bases and J shed 1 base, with 7 bases lying between them. CDR3: CASSLVGGQETQYF. In DNA form, the CDR3 reads TGCGCCAGCAGCTTGGTGGGGGGCCAAGAGACCCAGTACTTC.

This clone was detected only a few times. The chain combines TRBV7-3 with TRBJ2-7; D ambiguous. The V gene lost 0 bases and the J gene lost 6 bases, with 9 bases spanning the gap. The CDR3 loop spans 13 amino acids. Germline V gene data show CDR1 as SGHTA and CDR2 as FQGTGA. The CDR3 protein is CASSLTPGGEQYF. The CDR3 region has the DNA TGTGCCAGCAGCTTAACTCCGGGCGGCGAGCAGTACTTC.

The V and J genes are TRBV7-8 and TRBJ2-7; D unresolved. The germline CDR1 and CDR2 sequences are SGHVS and FQNEAQ. V lost 4 bases and J 0 bases, leaving 7 bases between the germline ends. This CDR3 is 13 amino acids long. The CDR3 is CASSSRVSYEQYF. The CDR3 nucleotides are TGTGCCAGCAGCTCCCGGGTCTCCTACGAGCAGTACTTC.

The chain joins TRBV29-1 to TRBJ1-2; D gene unclear. The CDR3 sequence is 12 residues long. Germline V gives CDR1 SQVTM, CDR2 ANQGSEA. The V end was cut by 1 base, the J end by 3 bases, with 6 bases between. CDR3 protein: CSVEGQYYGYTF. CDR3 nucleotides: TGCAGCGTTGAAGGCCAATACTATGGCTACACCTTC.

In its sample, this clone was seen once. V is TRBV4-1 and J is TRBJ2-5; possibly TRBD2 for D (5 bases). Germline CDR1 reads MGHRA; CDR2 reads YSYEKL. This CDR3 region has 17 residues. V was cut by 3 bases and J by 5 bases, with 22 bases left in between. CDR3 bases: TGCGCCAGCAGCCACCGCCCCGGACTCGATCCACCGGAGACCCAGTACTTC. This gives the protein CASSHRPGLDPPETQYF.

The chain has TRBV30 and TRBJ1-1; maybe TRBD1 (5 bases). Germline lookup yields CDR1 GTSNPN and CDR2 SVGIG (reference sequence). The ends were cut back, 3 bases at V and 4 bases at J, with 12 bases in the middle. This CDR3 comprises 13 residues. The CDR3 DNA reads as TGTGCCTGGAGGGGCAGGGAGACCACTGAAGCTTTCTTT. Protein sequence: CAWRGRETTEAFF.

The chain joins TRBV19 to TRBJ2-5; D uncertain. Germline V gene data show CDR1 as LNHDA and CDR2 as SQIVND (reference sequence). The CDR3 covers 11 residues. V was cut by 3 bases and J by 5 bases, with 4 bases left in between. The DNA of the CDR3 is TGTGCCAGTAGTATGGGGGAGACCCAGTACTTC. Protein sequence: CASSMGETQYF.

Only one count was recorded for this clone. This chain links TRBV7-6 with TRBJ2-7; D possibly corresponds to TRBD1 (5 bases). V was trimmed by 4 bases and J by 0 bases, leaving 10 bases between them. The length of the CDR3 is 14 residues. Germline V gives CDR1 SGHVS, CDR2 FNYEAQ. Written as DNA, the CDR3 is TGTGCCAGCAGCTCGGACACTTACTCCTACGAGCAGTACTTC. This codes for CASSSDTYSYEQYF.

The V and J genes are TRBV6-6 and TRBJ1-1; 9 bases agree with TRBD1. Germline V gene sequence: CDR1 MNHNY, CDR2 SVGAGI (reference sequence). The ends lost 6 bases at V and 6 bases at J; junction bases unmatched: 5. The CDR3 has 13 amino acids. CDR3 coding DNA: TGTGCCAGCAGCCCGGGACAGGGACCTGAAGCTTTCTTT. Protein: CASSPGQGPEAFF.

V is TRBV20-1 and J is TRBJ2-2; no clear D gene. Germline assignment: CDR1 DFQATT and CDR2 SNEGSKA (reference sequence). The V and J ends lost 4 bases and 0 bases respectively, with 0 bases between them. This CDR3 contains 11 residues. CDR3 in amino acids: CSATNTGELFF. The CDR3 region has the DNA TGCAGTGCTACGAACACCGGGGAGCTGTTTTTT.

The chain links TRBV10-3 to TRBJ2-2; D is possibly TRBD1 (6 bases). V dropped 4 bases and J dropped 1 base, with 16 bases sitting between them. Per the germline V gene, CDR1 is ENHRY and CDR2 is SYGVKD. The CDR3 is 17 amino acids. DNA for the CDR3: TGTGCCATCAGTGTAAGGCCTGGACAGATGAACACCGGGGAGCTGTTTTTT. Translation gives CAISVRPGQMNTGELFF.

Comment on this clone: This specimen includes other DNA sequences encoding the same CDR3. This chain connects TRBV5-1 to TRBJ1-2; D may be TRBD1 (6 bases). Germline CDR1 SGHRS, CDR2 YFSETQ. The CDR3 consists of 13 residues. V lost 4 bases and J 3 bases, leaving 10 bases between the germline ends. The CDR3 spells CASSLGQYYGYTF. The DNA for the CDR3 is TGCGCCAGCAGCCTCGGACAGTACTATGGCTACACCTTC.

This rearrangement joins TRBV5-1 to TRBJ2-5; TRBD1 agrees at 8 bases. Germline V lookup: CDR1 SGHRS, CDR2 YFSETQ. The trim removed 7 bases at V and 4 bases at J, leaving 6 bases unmatched. This CDR3 spans 13 amino acids. Written as DNA, the CDR3 is TGCGCCAGCTGGGGACAGGAAAGAGAGACCCAGTACTTC. It encodes CASWGQERETQYF.